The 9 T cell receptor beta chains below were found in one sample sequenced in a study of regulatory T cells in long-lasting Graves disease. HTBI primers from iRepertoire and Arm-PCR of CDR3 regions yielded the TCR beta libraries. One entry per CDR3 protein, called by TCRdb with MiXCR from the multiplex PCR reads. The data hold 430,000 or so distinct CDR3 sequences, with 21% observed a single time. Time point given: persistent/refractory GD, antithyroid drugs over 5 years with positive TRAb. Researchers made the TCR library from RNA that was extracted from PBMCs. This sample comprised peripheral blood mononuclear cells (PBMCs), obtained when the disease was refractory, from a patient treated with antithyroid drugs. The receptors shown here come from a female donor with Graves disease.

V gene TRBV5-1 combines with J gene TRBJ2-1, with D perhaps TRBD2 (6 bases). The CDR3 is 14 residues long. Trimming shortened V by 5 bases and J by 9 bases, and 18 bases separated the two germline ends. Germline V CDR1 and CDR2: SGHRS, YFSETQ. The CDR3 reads CASSRSGVPPEQFF. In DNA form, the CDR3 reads TGCGCCAGCAGTAGGTCGGGAGTCCCGCCTGAGCAGTTCTTC.

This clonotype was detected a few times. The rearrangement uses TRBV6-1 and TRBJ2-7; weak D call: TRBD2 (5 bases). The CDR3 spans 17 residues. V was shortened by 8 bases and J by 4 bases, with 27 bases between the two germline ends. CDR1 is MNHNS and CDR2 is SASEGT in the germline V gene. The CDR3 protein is CASRAPEVKGAGYEQYF. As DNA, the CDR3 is TGTGCCAGCCGAGCCCCCGAAGTAAAGGGAGCCGGATACGAGCAGTACTTC.

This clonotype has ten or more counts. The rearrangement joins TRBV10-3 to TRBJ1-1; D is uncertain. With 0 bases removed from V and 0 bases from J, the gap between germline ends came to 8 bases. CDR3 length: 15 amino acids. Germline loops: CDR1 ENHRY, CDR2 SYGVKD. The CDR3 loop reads CAISESVVMNTEAFF. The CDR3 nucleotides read TGTGCCATCAGTGAGTCGGTAGTCATGAACACTGAAGCTTTCTTT.

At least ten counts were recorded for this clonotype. The CDR3 DNA is TGCAGTGCTAGAGATTCAGGGACCAACTATGGCTACACCTTC. This gives the protein CSARDSGTNYGYTF. The rearrangement links TRBV20-1 to TRBJ1-2; TRBD1 might be the D (5 bases). Germline lookup yields CDR1 DFQATT and CDR2 SNEGSKA (reference sequence). The CDR3 contains 14 residues. V was pared by 0 bases and J by 2 bases, with 10 bases between.

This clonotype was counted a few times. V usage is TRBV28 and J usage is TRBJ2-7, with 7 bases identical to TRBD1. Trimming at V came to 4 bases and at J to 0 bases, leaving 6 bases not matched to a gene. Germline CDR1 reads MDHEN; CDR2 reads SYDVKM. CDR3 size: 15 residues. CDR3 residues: CASSSRQGRSYEQYF. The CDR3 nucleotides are TGTGCCAGCAGTTCCCGACAGGGACGCTCCTACGAGCAGTACTTC.

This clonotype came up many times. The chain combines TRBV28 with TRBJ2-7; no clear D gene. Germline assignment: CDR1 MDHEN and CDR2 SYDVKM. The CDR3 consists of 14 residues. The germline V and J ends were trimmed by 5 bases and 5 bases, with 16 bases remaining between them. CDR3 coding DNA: TGTGCCAGCAGTGCAACCGTTCAGATCAACGAGCAGTACTTC. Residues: CASSATVQINEQYF. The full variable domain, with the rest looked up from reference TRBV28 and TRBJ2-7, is DVKVTQSSRYLVKRTGEKVFLECVQDMDHENMFWYRQDPGLGLRLIYFSYDVKMKEKGDIPEGYSVSREKKERFSLILESASTNQTSMYLCASSATVQINEQYFGPGTRLTVT.

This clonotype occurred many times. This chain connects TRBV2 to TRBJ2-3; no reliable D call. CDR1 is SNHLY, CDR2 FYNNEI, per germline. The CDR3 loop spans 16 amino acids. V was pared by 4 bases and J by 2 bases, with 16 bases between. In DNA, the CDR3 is TGTGCCAGCAGTGTGGGGTCCGCGCGTTTCACAGATACGCAGTATTTT. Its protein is CASSVGSARFTDTQYF.

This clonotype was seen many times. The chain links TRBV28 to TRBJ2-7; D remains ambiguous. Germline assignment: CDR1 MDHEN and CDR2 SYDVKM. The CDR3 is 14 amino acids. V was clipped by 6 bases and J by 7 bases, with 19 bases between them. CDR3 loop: CASSLRNDKEEQYF. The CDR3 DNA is TGTGCCAGCAGCCTTCGTAATGACAAAGAGGAGCAGTACTTC.

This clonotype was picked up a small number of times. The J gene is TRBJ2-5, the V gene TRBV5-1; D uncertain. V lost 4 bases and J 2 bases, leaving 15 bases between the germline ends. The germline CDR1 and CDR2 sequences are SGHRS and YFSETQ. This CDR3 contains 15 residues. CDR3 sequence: CASSRLSAEQETQYF. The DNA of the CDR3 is TGCGCCAGCAGCCGTCTTAGTGCAGAACAAGAGACCCAGTACTTC.